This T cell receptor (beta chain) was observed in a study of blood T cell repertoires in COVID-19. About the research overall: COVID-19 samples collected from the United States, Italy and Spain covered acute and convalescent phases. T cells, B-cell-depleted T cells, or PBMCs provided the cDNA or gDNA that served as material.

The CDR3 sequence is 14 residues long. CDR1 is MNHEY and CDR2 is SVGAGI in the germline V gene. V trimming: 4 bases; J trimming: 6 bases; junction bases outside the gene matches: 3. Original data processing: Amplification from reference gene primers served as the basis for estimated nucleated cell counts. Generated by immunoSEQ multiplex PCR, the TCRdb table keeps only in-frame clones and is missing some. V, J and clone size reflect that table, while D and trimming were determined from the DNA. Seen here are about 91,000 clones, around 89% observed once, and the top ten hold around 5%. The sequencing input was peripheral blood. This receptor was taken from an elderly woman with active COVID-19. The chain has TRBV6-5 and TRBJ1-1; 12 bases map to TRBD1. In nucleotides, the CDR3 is TGTGCCAGCAGTTTCCGGGACAGGGGGCCTGAAGCTTTCTTT. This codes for CASSFRDRGPEAFF.